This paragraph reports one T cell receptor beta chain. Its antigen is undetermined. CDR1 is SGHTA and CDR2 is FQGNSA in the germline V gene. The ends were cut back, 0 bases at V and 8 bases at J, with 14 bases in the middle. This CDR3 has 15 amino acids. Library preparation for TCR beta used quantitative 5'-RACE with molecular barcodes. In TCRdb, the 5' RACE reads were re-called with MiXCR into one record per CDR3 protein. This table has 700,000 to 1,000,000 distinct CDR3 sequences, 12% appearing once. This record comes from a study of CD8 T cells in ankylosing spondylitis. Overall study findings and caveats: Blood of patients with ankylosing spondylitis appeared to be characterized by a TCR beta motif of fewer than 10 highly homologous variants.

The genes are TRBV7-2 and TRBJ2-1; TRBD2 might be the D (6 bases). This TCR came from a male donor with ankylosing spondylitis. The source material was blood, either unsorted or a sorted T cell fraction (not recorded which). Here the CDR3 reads CASSLALGGADEQFF. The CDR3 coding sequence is TGTGCCAGCAGCTTAGCGCTGGGGGGAGCCGATGAGCAGTTCTTC.